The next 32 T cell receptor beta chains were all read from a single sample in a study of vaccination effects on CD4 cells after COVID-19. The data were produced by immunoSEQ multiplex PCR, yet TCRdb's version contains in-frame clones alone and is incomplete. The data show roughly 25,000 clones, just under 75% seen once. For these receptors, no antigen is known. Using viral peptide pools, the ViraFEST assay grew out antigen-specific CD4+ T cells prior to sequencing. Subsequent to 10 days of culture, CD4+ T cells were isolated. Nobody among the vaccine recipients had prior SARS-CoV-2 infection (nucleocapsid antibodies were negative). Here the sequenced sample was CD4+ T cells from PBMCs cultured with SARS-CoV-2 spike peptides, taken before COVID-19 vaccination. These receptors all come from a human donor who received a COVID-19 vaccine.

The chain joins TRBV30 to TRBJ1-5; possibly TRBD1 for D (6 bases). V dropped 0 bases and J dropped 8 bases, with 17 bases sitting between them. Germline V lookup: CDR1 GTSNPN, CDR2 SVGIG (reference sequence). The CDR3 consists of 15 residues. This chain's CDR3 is CAWSVGGRGQKPQHF. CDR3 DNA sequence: TGTGCCTGGAGTGTAGGGGGTCGTGGACAGAAGCCCCAGCATTTT.

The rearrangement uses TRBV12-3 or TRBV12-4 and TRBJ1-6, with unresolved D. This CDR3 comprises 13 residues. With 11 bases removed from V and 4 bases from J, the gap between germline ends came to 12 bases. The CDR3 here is CAVSGEYNSPLHF. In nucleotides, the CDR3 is TGTGCCGTGTCCGGTGAATATAATTCACCCCTCCACTTT.

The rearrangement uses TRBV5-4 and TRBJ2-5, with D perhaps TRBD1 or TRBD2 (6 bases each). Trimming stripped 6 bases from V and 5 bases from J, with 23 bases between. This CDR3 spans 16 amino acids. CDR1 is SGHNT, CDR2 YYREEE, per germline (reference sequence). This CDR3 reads CASTRGFRERGETQYF. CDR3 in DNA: TGTGCCAGCACCCGAGGGTTCCGGGAGAGGGGGGAGACCCAGTACTTC.

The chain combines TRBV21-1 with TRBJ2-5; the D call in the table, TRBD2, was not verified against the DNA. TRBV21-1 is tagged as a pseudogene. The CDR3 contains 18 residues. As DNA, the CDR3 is TGTGCCAGCAGAATCCAAAAGATAGCGGGAGGGCCTTCGGAGACCCAGTACTTC. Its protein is CASRIQKIAGGPSETQYF.

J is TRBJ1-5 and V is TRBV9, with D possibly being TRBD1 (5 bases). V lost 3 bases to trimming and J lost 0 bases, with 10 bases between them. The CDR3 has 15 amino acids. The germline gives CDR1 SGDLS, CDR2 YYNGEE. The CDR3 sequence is CASSGGTASNQPQHF. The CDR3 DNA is TGTGCCAGCAGCGGGGGGACGGCTAGCAATCAGCCCCAGCATTTT.

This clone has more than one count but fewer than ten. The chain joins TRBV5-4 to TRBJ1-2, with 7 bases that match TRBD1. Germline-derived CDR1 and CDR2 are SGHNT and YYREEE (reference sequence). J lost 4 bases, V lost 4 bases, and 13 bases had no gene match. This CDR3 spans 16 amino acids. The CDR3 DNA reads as TGTGCCAGCAGCAACCCAAGTACGGGACAGTTCTATGGCTACACCTTC. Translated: CASSNPSTGQFYGYTF.

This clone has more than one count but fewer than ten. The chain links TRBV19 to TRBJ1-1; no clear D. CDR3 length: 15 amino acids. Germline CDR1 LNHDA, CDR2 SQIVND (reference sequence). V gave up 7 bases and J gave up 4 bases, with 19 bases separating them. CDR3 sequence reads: CASILDPRTSTEAFF. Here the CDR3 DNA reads TGTGCCAGTATCCTAGACCCCCGAACGAGCACTGAAGCTTTCTTT.

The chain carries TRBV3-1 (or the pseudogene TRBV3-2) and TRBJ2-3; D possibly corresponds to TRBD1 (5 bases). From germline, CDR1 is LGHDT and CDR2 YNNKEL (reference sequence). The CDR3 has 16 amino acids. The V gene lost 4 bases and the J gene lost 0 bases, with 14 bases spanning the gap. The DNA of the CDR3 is TGTGCCAGCAGCCTATGGGGCAGGGTGAGCACAGATACGCAGTATTTT. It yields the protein CASSLWGRVSTDTQYF.

CDR3 in DNA: TGTGCCAGCAGTAAAGGGGCCACATTGCGCAATCAGCCCCAGCATTTT. Encoded protein: CASSKGATLRNQPQHF. This rearrangement joins TRBV27 to TRBJ1-5; tentatively, D is TRBD1 (5 bases). CDR3 length: 16 residues. Germline V lookup: CDR1 MNHEY, CDR2 SMNVEV (reference sequence). V lost 5 bases and J 2 bases, leaving 16 bases between the germline ends.

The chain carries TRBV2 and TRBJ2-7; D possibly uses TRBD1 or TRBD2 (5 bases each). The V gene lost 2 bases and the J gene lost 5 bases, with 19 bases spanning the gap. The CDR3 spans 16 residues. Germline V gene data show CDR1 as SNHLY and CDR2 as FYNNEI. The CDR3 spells CASSEHPAGGFDEQYF. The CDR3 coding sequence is TGTGCCAGCAGTGAACACCCGGCTGGGGGATTTGACGAGCAGTACTTC.

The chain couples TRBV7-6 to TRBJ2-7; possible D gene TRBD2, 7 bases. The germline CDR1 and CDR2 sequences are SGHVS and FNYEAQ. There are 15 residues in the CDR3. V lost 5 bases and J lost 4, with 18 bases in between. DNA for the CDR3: TGTGCCAGCAGCCACGGGGGGCTCCGCCGATACGAGCAGTACTTC. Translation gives CASSHGGLRRYEQYF.

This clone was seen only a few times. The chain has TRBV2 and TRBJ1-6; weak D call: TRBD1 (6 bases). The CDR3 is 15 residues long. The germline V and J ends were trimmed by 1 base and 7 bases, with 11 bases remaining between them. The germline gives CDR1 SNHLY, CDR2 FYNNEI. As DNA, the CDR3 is TGTGCCAGCAGTGAAGTCAGGGGATGGAATTCACCCCTCCACTTT. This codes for CASSEVRGWNSPLHF.

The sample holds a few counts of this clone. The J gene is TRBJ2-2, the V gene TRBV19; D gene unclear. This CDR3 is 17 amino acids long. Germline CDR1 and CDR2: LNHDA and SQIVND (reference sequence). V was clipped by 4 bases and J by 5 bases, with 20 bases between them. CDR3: CASSRASRTALTGELFF. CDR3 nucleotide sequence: TGTGCCAGTAGTAGGGCTTCAAGGACGGCTCTTACCGGGGAGCTGTTTTTT.

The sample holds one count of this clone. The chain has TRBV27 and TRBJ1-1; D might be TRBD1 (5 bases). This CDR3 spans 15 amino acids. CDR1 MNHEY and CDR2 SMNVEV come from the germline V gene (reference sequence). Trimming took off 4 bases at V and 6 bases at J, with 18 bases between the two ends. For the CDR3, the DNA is TGTGCCAGCAGTTCCCCGGGGGGGTTCGCCGCTGAAGCTTTCTTT. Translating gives CASSSPGGFAAEAFF.

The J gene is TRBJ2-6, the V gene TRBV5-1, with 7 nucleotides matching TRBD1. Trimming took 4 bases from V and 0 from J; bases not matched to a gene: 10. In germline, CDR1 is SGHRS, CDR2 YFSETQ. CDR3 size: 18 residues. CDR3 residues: CASSEPGQRVSGANVLTF. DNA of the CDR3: TGCGCCAGCAGCGAACCGGGACAGCGTGTCTCTGGGGCCAACGTCCTGACTTTC.

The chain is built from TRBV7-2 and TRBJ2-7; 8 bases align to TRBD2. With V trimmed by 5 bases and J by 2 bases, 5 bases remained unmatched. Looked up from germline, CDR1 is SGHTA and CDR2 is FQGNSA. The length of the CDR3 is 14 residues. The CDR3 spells CASSPREGAYEQYF. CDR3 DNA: TGTGCCAGCAGCCCTCGGGAGGGGGCCTACGAGCAGTACTTC.

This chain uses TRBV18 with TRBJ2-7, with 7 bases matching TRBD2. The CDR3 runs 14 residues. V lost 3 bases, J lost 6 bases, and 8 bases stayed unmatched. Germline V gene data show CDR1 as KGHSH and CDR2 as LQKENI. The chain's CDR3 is CASSPSGKGSEQYF. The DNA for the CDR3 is TGTGCCAGCTCACCCAGCGGGAAGGGGTCCGAGCAGTACTTC.

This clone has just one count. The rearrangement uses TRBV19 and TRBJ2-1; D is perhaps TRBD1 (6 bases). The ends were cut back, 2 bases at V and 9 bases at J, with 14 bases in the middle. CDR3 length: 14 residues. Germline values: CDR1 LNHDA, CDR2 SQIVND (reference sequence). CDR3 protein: CASSIWQGKGEQFF. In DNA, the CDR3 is TGTGCCAGTAGTATATGGCAGGGGAAGGGTGAGCAGTTCTTC.

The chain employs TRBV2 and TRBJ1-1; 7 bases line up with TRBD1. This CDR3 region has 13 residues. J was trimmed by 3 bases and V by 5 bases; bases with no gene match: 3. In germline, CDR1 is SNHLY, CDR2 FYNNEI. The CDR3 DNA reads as TGTGCCAGCAGTCCAGGGGGGCACACTGAAGCTTTCTTT. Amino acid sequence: CASSPGGHTEAFF.

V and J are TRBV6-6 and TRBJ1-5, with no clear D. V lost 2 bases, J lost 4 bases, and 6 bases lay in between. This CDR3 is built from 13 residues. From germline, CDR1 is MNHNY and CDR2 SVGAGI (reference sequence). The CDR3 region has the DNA TGTGCCAGCAGTTACCATGAGAATCAGCCCCAGCATTTT. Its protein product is CASSYHENQPQHF.

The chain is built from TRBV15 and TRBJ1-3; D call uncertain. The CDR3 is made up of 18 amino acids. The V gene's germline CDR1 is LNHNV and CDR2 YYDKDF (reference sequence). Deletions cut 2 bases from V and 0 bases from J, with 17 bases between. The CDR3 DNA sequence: TGTGCCACCAGCAGACGAGAAGTGACGCAAACCTCTGGAAACACCATATATTTT. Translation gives CATSRREVTQTSGNTIYF.

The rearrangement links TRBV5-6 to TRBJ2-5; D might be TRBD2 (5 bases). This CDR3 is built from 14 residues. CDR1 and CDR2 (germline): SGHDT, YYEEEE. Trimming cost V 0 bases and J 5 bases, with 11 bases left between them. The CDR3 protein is CASSLGGGVETQYF. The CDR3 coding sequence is TGTGCCAGCAGCTTGGGAGGAGGAGTGGAGACCCAGTACTTC. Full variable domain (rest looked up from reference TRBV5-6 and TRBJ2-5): DAGVTQSPTHLIKTRGQQVTLRCSPKSGHDTVSWYQQALGQGPQFIFQYYEEEERQRGNFPDRFSGHQFPNYSSELNVNALLLGDSALYLCASSLGGGVETQYFGPGTRLLVL.

DNA for the CDR3: TGTGCCAGTAGTATGAGGATTGGCGGGGCAATCGCGAACACCGGGGAGCTGTTTTTT. As protein: CASSMRIGGAIANTGELFF. V usage is TRBV19 and J usage is TRBJ2-2; tentatively, D is TRBD2 (6 bases). The CDR3 is 19 amino acids. Germline V gene sequence: CDR1 LNHDA, CDR2 SQIVND (reference sequence). V lost 3 bases and J lost 0, with 20 bases in between.

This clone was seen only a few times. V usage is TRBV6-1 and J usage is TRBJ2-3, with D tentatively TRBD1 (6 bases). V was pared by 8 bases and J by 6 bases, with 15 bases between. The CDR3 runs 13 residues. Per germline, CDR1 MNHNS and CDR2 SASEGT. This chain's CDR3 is CASLPSTGDTQYF. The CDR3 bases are TGTGCCAGCCTTCCTTCAACAGGGGATACGCAGTATTTT.

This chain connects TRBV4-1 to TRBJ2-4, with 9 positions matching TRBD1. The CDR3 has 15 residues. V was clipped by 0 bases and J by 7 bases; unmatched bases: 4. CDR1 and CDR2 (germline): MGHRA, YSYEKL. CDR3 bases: TGCGCCAGCAGCCAAGAGGGACAGGGAAATAACATTCAGTACTTC. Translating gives CASSQEGQGNNIQYF.

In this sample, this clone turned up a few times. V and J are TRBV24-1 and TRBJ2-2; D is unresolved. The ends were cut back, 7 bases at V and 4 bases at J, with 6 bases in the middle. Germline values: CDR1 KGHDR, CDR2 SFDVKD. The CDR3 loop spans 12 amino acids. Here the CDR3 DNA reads TGTGCCACCAGCTCTCCCACCGGGGAGCTGTTTTTT. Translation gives CATSSPTGELFF.

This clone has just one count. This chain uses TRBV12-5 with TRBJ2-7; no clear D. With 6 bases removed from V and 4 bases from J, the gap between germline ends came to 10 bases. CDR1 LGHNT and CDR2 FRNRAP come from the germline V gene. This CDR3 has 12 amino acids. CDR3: CASGTARYEQYF. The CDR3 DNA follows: TGTGCTAGTGGGACGGCACGATACGAGCAGTACTTC.

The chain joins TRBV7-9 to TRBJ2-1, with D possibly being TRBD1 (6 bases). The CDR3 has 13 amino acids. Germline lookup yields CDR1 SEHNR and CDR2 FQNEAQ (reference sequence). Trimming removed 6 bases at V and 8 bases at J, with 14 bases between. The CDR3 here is CASRNRDVHEQFF. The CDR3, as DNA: TGTGCCAGCAGAAACAGGGACGTGCATGAGCAGTTCTTC.

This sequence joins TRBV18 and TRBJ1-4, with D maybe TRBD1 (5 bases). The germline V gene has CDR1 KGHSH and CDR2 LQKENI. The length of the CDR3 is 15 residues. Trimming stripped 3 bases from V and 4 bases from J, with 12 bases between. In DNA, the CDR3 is TGTGCCAGCTCACCCAACCCGGGACGTAATGAAAAACTGTTTTTT. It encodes CASSPNPGRNEKLFF.

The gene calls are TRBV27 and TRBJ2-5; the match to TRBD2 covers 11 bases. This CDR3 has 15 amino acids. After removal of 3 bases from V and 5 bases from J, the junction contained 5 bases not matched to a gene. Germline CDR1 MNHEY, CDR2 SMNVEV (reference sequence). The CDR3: CASSFYSGRVETQYF. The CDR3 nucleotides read TGTGCCAGCAGTTTCTATAGCGGGAGGGTCGAGACCCAGTACTTC.

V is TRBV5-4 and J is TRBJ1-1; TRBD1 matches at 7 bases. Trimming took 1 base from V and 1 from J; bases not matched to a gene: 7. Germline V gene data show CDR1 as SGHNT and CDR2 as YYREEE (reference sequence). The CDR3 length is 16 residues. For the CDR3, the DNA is TGTGCCAGCAGCTTGAACAGGGGCGGGGGGAACACTGAAGCTTTCTTT. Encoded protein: CASSLNRGGGNTEAFF. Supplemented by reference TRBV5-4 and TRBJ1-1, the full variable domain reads ETGVTQSPTHLIKTRGQQVTLRCSSQSGHNTVSWYQQALGQGPQFIFQYYREEENGRGNFPPRFSGLQFPNYSSELNVNALELDDSALYLCASSLNRGGGNTEAFFGQGTRLTVV.

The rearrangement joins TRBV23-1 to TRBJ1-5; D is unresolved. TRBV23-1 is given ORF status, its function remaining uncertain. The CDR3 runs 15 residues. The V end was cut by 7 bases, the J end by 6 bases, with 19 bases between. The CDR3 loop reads CASIIGGQAPQPQHF. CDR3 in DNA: TGCGCCAGCATCATTGGAGGGCAGGCGCCTCAGCCCCAGCATTTT.